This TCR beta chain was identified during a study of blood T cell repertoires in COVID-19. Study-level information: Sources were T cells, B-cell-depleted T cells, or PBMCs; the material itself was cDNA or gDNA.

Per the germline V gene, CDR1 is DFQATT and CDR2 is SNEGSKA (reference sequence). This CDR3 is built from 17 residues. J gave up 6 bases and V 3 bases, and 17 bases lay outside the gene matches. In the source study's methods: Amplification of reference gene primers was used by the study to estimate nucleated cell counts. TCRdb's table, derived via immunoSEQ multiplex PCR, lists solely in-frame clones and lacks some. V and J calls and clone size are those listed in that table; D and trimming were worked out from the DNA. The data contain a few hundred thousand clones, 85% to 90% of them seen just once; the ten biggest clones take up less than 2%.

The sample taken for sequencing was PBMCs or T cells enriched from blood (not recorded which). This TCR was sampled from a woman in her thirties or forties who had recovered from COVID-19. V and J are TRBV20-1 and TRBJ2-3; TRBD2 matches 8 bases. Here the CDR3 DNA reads TGCAGTGCTAGTACCGCGAGCTTAGCGGGAATTTGGGATACGCAGTATTTT. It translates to CSASTASLAGIWDTQYF.